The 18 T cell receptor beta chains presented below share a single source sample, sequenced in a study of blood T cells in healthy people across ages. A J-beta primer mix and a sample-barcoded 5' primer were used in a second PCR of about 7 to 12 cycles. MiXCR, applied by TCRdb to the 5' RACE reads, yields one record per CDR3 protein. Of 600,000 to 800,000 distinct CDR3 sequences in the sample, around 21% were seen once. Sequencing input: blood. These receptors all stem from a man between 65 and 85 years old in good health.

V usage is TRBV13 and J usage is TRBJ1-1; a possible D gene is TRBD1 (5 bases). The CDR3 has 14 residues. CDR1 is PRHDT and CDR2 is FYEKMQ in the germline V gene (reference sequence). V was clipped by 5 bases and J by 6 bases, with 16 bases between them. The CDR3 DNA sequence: TGTGCCAGCAGCGCGGCAGGGATACGCGCTGAAGCTTTCTTT. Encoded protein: CASSAAGIRAEAFF. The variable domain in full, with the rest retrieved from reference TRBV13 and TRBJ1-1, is AAGVIQSPRHLIKEKRETATLKCYPIPRHDTVYWYQQGPGQDPQFLISFYEKMQSDKGSIPDRFSAQQFSDYHSELNMSSLELGDSALYFCASSAAGIRAEAFFGQGTRLTVV.

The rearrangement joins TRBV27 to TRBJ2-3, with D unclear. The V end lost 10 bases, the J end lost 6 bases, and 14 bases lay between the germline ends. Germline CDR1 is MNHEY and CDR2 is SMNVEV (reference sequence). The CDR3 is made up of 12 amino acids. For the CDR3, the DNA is TGTGCCACTCATCCGGACGAGGATACGCAGTATTTT. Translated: CATHPDEDTQYF.

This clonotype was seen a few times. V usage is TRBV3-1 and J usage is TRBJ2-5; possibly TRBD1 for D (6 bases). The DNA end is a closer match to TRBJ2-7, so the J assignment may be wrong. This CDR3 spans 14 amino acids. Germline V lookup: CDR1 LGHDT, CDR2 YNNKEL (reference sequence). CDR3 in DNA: TGTGCCAGCAGCCAAGACCCGGACAGCTACGAGCAGTACTTC. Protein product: CASSQDPDSYEQYF.

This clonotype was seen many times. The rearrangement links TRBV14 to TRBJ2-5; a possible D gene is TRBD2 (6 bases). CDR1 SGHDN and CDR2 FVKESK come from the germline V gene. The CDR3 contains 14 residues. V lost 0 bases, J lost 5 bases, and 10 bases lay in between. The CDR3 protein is CASSQDSGVETQYF. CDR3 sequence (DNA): TGTGCCAGCAGCCAAGATTCGGGAGTCGAGACCCAGTACTTC. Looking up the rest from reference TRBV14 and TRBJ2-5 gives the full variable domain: EAGVTQFPSHSVIEKGQTVTLRCDPISGHDNLYWYRRVMGKEIKFLLHFVKESKQDESGMPNNRFLAERTGGTYSTLKVQPAELEDSGVYFCASSQDSGVETQYFGPGTRLLVL.

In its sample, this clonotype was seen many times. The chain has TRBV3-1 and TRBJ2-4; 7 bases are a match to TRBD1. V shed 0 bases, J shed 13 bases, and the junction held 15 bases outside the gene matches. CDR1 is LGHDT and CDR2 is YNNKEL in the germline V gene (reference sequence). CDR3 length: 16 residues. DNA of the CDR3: TGTGCCAGCAGCCAAGATCGGTCGTTTGGGACAGAACTGCAGTACTTC. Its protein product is CASSQDRSFGTELQYF.

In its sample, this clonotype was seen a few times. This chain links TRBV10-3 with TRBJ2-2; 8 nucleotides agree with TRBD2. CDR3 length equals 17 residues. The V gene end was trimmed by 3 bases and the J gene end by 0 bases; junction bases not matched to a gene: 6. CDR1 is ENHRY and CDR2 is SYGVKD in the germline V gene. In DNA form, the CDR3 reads TGTGCCATCAGTGACAGATTACTAGCGGCGAACACCGGGGAGCTGTTTTTT. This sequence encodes CAISDRLLAANTGELFF.

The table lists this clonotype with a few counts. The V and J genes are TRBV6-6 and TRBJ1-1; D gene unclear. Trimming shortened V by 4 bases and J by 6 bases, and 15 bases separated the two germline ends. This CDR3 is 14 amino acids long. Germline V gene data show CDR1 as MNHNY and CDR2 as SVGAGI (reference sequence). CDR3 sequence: CASSSEPSAAEAFF. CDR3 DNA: TGTGCCAGCAGTTCCGAGCCGTCTGCCGCTGAAGCTTTCTTT.

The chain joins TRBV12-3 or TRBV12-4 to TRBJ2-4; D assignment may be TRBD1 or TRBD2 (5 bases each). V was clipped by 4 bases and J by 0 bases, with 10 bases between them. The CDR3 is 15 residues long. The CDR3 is CASSWDVLAKNIQYF. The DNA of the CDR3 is TGTGCCAGCAGTTGGGACGTTCTAGCCAAAAACATTCAGTACTTC.

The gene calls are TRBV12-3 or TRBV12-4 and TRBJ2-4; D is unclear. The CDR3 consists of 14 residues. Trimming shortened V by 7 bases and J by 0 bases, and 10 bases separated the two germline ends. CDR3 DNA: TGTGCCAGCAACTCCCAACTAGCCAAAAACATTCAGTACTTC. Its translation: CASNSQLAKNIQYF.

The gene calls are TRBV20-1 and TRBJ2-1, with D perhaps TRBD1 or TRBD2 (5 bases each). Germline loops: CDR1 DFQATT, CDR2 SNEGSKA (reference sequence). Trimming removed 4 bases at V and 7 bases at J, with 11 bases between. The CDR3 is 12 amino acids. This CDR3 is CSATLGENEQFF. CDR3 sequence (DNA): TGCAGTGCTACCCTGGGGGAGAATGAGCAGTTCTTC.

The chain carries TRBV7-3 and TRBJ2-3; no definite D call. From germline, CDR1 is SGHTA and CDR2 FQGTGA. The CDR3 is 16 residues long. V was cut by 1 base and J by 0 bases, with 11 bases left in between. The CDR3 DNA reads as TGTGCCAGCAGCTTAAGGTCCGATACTAGCACAGATACGCAGTATTTT. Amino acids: CASSLRSDTSTDTQYF.

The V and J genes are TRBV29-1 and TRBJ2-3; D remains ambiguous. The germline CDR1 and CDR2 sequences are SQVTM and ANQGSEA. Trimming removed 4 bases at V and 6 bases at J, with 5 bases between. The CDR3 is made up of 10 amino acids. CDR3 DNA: TGCAGCGTTGCGGATGATACGCAGTATTTT. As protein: CSVADDTQYF.

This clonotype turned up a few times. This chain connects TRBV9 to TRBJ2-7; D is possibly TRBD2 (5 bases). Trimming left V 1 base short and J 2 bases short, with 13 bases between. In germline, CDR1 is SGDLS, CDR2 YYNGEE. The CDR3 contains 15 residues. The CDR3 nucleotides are TGTGCCAGCAGCGTAAGTAGCGCCGACCCCTACGAGCAGTACTTC. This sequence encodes CASSVSSADPYEQYF.

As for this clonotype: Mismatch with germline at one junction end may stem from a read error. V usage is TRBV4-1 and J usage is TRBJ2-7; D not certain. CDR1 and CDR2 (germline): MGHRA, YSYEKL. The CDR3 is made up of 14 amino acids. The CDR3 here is CASSQSVLSYGQYF. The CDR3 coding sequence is TGCGCCAGCAGCCAGAGCGTCCTCTCCTACGGGCAGTACTTC.

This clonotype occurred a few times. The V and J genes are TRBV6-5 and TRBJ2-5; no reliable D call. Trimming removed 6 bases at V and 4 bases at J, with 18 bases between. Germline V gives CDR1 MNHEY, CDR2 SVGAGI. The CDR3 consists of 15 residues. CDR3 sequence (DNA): TGTGCCAGCAGCCATTATCAGAATCTGGGAGAGACCCAGTACTTC. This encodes CASSHYQNLGETQYF.

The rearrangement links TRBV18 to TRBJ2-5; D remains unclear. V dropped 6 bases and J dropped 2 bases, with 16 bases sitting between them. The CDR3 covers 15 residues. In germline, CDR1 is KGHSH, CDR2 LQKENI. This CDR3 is CASSDSPGYQETQYF. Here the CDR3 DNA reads TGTGCCAGCTCCGATTCTCCAGGTTATCAAGAGACCCAGTACTTC.

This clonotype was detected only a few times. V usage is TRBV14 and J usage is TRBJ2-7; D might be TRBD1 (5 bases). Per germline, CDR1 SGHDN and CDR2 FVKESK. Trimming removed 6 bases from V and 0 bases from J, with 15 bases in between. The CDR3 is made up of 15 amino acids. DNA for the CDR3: TGTGCCAGCAGAGGAACAGGAGATAGCTCCTACGAGCAGTACTTC. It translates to CASRGTGDSSYEQYF.

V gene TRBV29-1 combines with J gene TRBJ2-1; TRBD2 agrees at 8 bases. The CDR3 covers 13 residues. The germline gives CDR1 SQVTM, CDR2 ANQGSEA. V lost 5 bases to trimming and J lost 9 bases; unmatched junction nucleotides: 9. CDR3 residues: CSVRTGGTSEQFF. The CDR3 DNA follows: TGCAGCGTTAGAACGGGAGGGACTAGTGAGCAGTTCTTC.